This is a list of T cell receptor beta chains from one sample in a study of T cell repertoires in cytomegalovirus infection. A single record per CDR3 protein comes from TCRdb applying MiXCR to the reads. The sample lists roughly 990,000 distinct CDR3 sequences, around 31% occurring once. No antigen has been identified for these receptors. The material sequenced was cultured CD8+ T cells from PBMCs, taken from culture after CMV antigen stimulation. Receptors originate from a human donor in good health (CMV status not recorded). Some clones in this sample may be carry-over from other donors' samples. CDR3s include the opening cysteine and the closing phenylalanine or tryptophan. The D gene is left open where the match is weak. Clone size is given for some rows only: seen once, a few or many times, or a class if the clone is expanded.

TRBJ2-2 - - TRBV11-3 CASSPRDQVASSPGELFF TGTGCCAGCAGCCCCCGAGACCAGGTGGCCAGCAGCCCCGGGGAGCTGTTTTTT
TRBJ2-5 TRBD2 many TRBV7-8 CASNIERGGEETQYF TGTGCCAGCAACATCGAGCGGGGTGGGGAAGAGACCCAGTACTTC
TRBJ1-3 - few TRBV7-9 CASSLGDLSGNTIYF TGTGCCAGCAGCTTGGGGGACCTCTCTGGAAACACCATATATTTT
TRBJ2-3 TRBD2 - TRBV14 CASSQAVRLAGSTDTQYF TGTGCCAGCAGCCAAGCCGTCAGACTAGCGGGAAGCACAGATACGCAGTATTTT
TRBJ1-5 - - TRBV20-1 CSARGSNSNQPQHF TGCAGTGCTAGAGGAAGTAATAGCAATCAGCCCCAGCATTTT
TRBJ2-2 - - TRBV7-9 CASSSSAISHTGTTGELFF TGTGCCAGCAGCTCAAGTGCCATCTCACACACAGGGACCACCGGGGAGCTGTTTTTT
TRBJ1-1 - - TRBV6-1 CASRINLNTEAFF TGTGCCAGCAGGATTAACCTGAACACTGAAGCTTTCTTT
TRBJ2-4 TRBD2 once TRBV9 CASSVRAGGINIQYF TGTGCCAGCAGCGTCCGAGCGGGGGGAATAAACATTCAGTACTTC
TRBJ2-1 - many TRBV7-8 CASSFKVLVPYNEQFF TGTGCCAGCAGCTTCAAGGTTCTCGTCCCCTACAATGAGCAGTTCTTC
TRBJ2-1 - - TRBV12-3/TRBV12-4 CASSQPPTGDWEDNEQFF TGTGCCAGCAGCCAACCCCCGACAGGAGATTGGGAGGACAATGAGCAGTTCTTC
TRBJ2-6 - once TRBV20-1 CSAPQVTPGANVLTF TGCAGTGCTCCCCAAGTAACCCCTGGGGCCAACGTCCTGACTTTC
TRBJ2-7 - - TRBV12-3/TRBV12-4 CASSLAVNYEQYF TGTGCCAGCAGTTTGGCGGTAAACTACGAGCAGTACTTC
TRBJ1-2 - - TRBV27 CASSFGTPYNYGYTF TGTGCCAGCAGTTTCGGGACACCCTATAACTATGGCTACACCTTC
TRBJ1-2 TRBD1 - TRBV10-3 CAISLGTGSNDYGYTF TGTGCCATCAGCCTCGGGACAGGGTCGAATGACTATGGCTACACCTTC
TRBJ1-6 TRBD1 - TRBV6-2/TRBV6-3 CASSRPWDSNSPLHF TGTGCCAGCAGTCGTCCATGGGACAGTAATTCACCCCTCCACTTT
TRBJ2-3 TRBD1 - TRBV10-3 CAISESKGARTDTQYF TGTGCCATCAGTGAGTCAAAGGGGGCGCGCACAGATACGCAGTATTTT
TRBJ2-2 TRBD1 - TRBV20-1 CSARDPGQANTGELFF TGCAGTGCTAGAGATCCGGGACAGGCGAACACCGGGGAGCTGTTTTTT
TRBJ1-1 - - TRBV5-5 CASSLVAVQRNTEAFF TGTGCCAGCAGCTTGGTGGCCGTACAAAGGAACACTGAAGCTTTCTTT
TRBJ2-3 - few TRBV6-5 CASSYYGQLDTQYF TGTGCCAGCAGTTACTACGGACAGTTAGATACGCAGTATTTT
TRBJ2-1 - - TRBV6-5 CASSYWRGLDNEQFF TGTGCCAGCAGTTACTGGCGGGGGCTAGACAATGAGCAGTTCTTC
TRBJ2-1 TRBD2 many TRBV7-8 CASSLGSGGKEFF TGTGCCAGCAGCTTAGGGAGCGGGGGGAAGGAGTTCTTC
TRBJ1-2 TRBD1 few TRBV19 CASSYGQGTNGYTF TGTGCCAGTAGCTACGGACAGGGAACTAATGGCTACACCTTC
TRBJ2-5 TRBD2 - TRBV6-6 CASSYSERLAGGPGTQYF TGTGCCAGCAGTTACTCGGAGAGACTAGCGGGGGGGCCTGGGACCCAGTACTTC
TRBJ2-1 TRBD1 many TRBV19 CASSIAGTGNNEQFF TGTGCCAGTAGTATAGCCGGGACAGGGAACAATGAGCAGTTCTTC
TRBJ1-3 TRBD1 few TRBV28 CASRVGTGVGNTIYF TGTGCCAGCAGGGTCGGGACAGGGGTTGGAAACACCATATATTTT
TRBJ2-3 - few TRBV15 CATSAFTDTQYF TGTGCCACCAGCGCTTTCACAGATACGCAGTATTTT
TRBJ1-4 - few TRBV14 CASSPEGYEKLFF TGTGCCAGCAGCCCGGAGGGGTATGAAAAACTGTTTTTT
TRBJ2-7 - few TRBV14 CASSQYGSYEQYF TGTGCCAGCAGCCAATATGGCAGCTACGAGCAGTACTTC
TRBJ2-2 - many TRBV29-1 CSVEGTGTGELFF TGCAGCGTTGAGGGTACGGGAACCGGGGAGCTGTTTTTT
TRBJ1-4 - - TRBV12-3/TRBV12-4 CASSHPYGEKLFF TGTGCCAGCAGCCACCCGTATGGTGAAAAACTGTTTTTT
TRBJ1-2 TRBD1 - TRBV6-2/TRBV6-3 CASSPDRGSLYGYTF TGTGCCAGCAGCCCGGACAGGGGCTCACTCTATGGCTACACCTTC
TRBJ2-7 - many TRBV7-2 CASSLTRSSYEQYF TGTGCCAGCAGCCTGACAAGGAGCTCCTACGAGCAGTACTTC
TRBJ2-1 TRBD1 - TRBV29-1 CSARVVGQNYNEQFF TGCAGCGCCCGGGTGGTGGGACAGAACTACAATGAGCAGTTCTTC
TRBJ2-1 TRBD2 many TRBV5-8 CASSYGLAGVLDEQFF TGTGCCAGCAGCTACGGACTAGCGGGGGTGCTGGATGAGCAGTTCTTC
TRBJ1-2 - once TRBV6-5 CASSYVGSVYGYTF TGTGCCAGCAGTTACGTAGGATCAGTCTATGGCTACACCTTC
TRBJ1-1 - once TRBV7-8 CASSSKILVSNTGAFF TGTGCCAGCAGCTCAAAAATCCTGGTGTCTAACACTGGAGCTTTCTTT
TRBJ2-1 TRBD1 - TRBV29-1 CSVWRTGNNEQFF TGCAGCGTTTGGCGGACAGGGAACAATGAGCAGTTCTTC
TRBJ1-3 - few TRBV7-2 CASSLSIRGGNTIYF TGTGCCAGCAGCTTATCTATCCGGGGTGGAAACACCATATATTTT
TRBJ1-5 - many TRBV6-1 CASSEVQPQHF TGTGCCAGCAGTGAAGTCCAGCCCCAGCATTTT
TRBJ2-7 - few TRBV29-1 CSVEDQGEAPSYEQYF TGCAGCGTTGAAGATCAAGGGGAAGCCCCGTCTTACGAGCAGTACTTC
TRBJ1-3 - few TRBV15 CATRASETGNTIYF TGTGCCACCAGAGCAAGTGAGACTGGAAACACCATATATTTT
TRBJ2-1 TRBD2 few TRBV11-3 CASSPRGVDEQFF TGTGCCAGCAGCCCTCGGGGGGTGGATGAGCAGTTCTTC
TRBJ2-1 - few TRBV6-2/TRBV6-3 CASSYAGFYNEQFF TGTGCCAGCAGTTACGCTGGTTTCTACAATGAGCAGTTCTTC
TRBJ2-1 - few TRBV28 CASSLRSPSSYNEQFF TGTGCCAGCAGTTTACGGTCTCCGAGCTCCTACAATGAGCAGTTCTTC
TRBJ1-2 - - TRBV15 CATSTGAGAPGGYTF TGTGCCACCAGCACAGGGGCCGGGGCCCCGGGTGGCTACACCTTC
TRBJ2-7 TRBD1 few TRBV28 CASRQGTGQTYEQYF TGTGCCAGCAGACAAGGGACAGGCCAAACCTACGAGCAGTACTTC
TRBJ1-1 - - TRBV7-9 CASSPPGVGTEAFF TGTGCCAGCAGCCCTCCGGGGGTGGGCACTGAAGCTTTCTTT
TRBJ1-1 - - TRBV28 CASSSPRTVGTEAFF TGTGCCAGCAGTTCACCTAGGACAGTCGGAACTGAAGCTTTCTTT